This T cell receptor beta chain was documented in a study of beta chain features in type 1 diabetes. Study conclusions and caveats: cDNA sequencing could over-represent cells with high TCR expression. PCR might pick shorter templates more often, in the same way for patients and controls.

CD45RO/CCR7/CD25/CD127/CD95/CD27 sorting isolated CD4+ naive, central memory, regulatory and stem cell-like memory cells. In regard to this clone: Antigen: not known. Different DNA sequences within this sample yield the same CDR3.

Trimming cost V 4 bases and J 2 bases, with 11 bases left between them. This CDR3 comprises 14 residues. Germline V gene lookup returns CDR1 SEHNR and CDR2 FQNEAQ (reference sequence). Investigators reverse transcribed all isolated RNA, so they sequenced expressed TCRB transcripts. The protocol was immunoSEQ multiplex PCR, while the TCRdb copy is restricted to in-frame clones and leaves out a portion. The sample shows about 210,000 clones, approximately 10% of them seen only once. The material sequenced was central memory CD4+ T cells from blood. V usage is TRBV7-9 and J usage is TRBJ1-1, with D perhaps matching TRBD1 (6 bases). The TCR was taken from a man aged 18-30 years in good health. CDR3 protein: CASSSQGGNTEAFF. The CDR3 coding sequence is TGTGCCAGCAGCTCACAGGGTGGAAACACTGAAGCTTTCTTT. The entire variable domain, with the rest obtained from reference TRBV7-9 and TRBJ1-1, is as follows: DTGVSQNPRHKITKRGQNVTFRCDPISEHNRLYWYRQTLGQGPEFLTYFQNEAQLEKSRLLSDRFSAERPKGSFSTLEIQRTEQGDSAMYLCASSSQGGNTEAFFGQGTRLTVV.